This entry is about one T cell receptor beta chain. Antigen specificity is unknown. This record belongs to a study of human T cells and chemical hapten exposure. The CDR3 spans 15 residues. The germline V gene has CDR1 SQVTM and CDR2 ANQGSEA. The germline V and J ends were trimmed by 1 base and 2 bases, with 14 bases remaining between them. TCRdb reprocessed the RACE reads via MiXCR and lists one record per CDR3 protein. The sample includes approximately 370,000 distinct CDR3 sequences, 5.5% of them seen just once. Study-level points and caveats: Significantly more large CDR3 similarity clusters arose among expanded TCRs than among controls. With alopecia, donors may have immune responses unlike healthy people's.

Time point here: pre-sensitization, week 0. Documented treatment: therapeutic diphenylcyclopropenone sensitization with weekly scalp DPC. It was from unfractionated whole blood that total RNA was extracted. This TCR came from a woman between 18 and 29 years old with alopecia areata. Some clones in this sample may be carry-over from other donors' samples. The specimen was whole blood, collected in connection with sensitization to the hapten diphenylcyclopropenone (DPC). The genes are TRBV29-1 and TRBJ1-1; D unclear. CDR3 residues: CSVEGRVRANTEAFF. In DNA form, the CDR3 reads TGCAGCGTTGAAGGAAGGGTTCGGGCAAACACTGAAGCTTTCTTT. The full variable domain, with the rest looked up from reference TRBV29-1 and TRBJ1-1, is SAVISQKPSRDICQRGTSLTIQCQVDSQVTMMFWYRQQPGQSLTLIATANQGSEATYESGFVIDKFPISRPNLTFSTLTVSNMSPEDSSIYLCSVEGRVRANTEAFFGQGTRLTVV.